This TCR beta chain was sequenced during a study of Graves' ophthalmopathy and Graves' hyperthyroidism. Overall study results and limits: This model predicted ophthalmopathy progression (sensitivity 60% to 71%, specificity 72.22%). Using 13 signatures, a model distinguished ophthalmopathy from stable hyperthyroidism, reaching around 87% sensitivity and approximately 80% specificity.

Trimming left V 2 bases short and J 4 bases short, with 8 bases between. The germline V gene has CDR1 KGHSH and CDR2 LQKENI. There are 13 residues in the CDR3. Amplification targeted the TCR beta CDR3 regions, with RNA transcripts as the source material. Following a first-round RT-PCR that used HTBI primers, a second-round multiplex PCR was carried out. TCRdb reprocessed the multiplex PCR reads with MiXCR, giving one entry per CDR3 protein. The sample records over a million distinct CDR3 sequences, about two fifths being singletons. On this clonotype: Its target is not known.

The V call is TRBV18, the J call TRBJ1-1; no definite D call. This clonotype originated in an adult man with Graves' hyperthyroidism. Sequencing input: peripheral blood or thyroid tissue (not recorded which). This CDR3 reads CASSPLGVTEAFF. The CDR3 coding sequence is TGTGCCAGCTCACCATTGGGAGTCACTGAAGCTTTCTTT.